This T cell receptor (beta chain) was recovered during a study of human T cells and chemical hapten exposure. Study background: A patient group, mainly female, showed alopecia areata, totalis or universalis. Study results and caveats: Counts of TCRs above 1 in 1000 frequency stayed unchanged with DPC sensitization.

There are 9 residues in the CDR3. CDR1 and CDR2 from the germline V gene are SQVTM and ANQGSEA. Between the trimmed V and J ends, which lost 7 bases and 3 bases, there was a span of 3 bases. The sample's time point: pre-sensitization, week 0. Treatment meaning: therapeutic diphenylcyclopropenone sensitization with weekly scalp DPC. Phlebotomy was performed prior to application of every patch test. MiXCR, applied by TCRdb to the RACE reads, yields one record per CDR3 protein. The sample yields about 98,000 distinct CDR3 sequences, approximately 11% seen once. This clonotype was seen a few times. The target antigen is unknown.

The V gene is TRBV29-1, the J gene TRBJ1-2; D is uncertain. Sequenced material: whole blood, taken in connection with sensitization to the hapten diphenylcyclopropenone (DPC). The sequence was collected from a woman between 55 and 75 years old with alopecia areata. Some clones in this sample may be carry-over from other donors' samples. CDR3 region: CSGDYGYTF. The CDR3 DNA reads TGCAGCGGTGACTATGGCTACACCTTC. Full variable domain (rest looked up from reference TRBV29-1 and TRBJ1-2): SAVISQKPSRDICQRGTSLTIQCQVDSQVTMMFWYRQQPGQSLTLIATANQGSEATYESGFVIDKFPISRPNLTFSTLTVSNMSPEDSSIYLCSGDYGYTFGSGTRLTVV.